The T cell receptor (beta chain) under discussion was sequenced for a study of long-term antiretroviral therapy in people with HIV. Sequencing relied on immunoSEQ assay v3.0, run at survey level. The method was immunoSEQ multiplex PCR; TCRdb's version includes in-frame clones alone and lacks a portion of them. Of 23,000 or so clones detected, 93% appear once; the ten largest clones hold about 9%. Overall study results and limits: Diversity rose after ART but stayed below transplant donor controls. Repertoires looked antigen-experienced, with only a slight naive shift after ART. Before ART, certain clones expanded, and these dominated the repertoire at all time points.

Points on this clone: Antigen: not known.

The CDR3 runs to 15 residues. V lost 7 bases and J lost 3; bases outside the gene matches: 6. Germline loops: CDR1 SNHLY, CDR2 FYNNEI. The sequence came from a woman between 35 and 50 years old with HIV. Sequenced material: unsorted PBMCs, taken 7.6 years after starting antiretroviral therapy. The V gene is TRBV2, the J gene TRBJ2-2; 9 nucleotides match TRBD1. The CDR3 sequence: CASMFRTGDTGELFF. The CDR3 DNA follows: TGTGCCAGCATGTTCCGGACAGGGGACACCGGGGAGCTGTTTTTT.